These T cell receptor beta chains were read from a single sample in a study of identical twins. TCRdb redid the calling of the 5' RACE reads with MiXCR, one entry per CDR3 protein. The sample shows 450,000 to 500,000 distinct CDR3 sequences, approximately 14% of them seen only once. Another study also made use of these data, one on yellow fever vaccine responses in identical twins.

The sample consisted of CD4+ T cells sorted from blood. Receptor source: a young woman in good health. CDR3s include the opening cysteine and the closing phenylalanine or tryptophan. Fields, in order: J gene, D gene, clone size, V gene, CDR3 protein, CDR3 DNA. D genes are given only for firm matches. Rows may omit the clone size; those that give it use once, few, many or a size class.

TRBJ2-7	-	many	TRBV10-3	CAISDYYEQYF	TGTGCCATCAGTGACTACTACGAGCAGTACTTC
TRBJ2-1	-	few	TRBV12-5	CASGSGESSYNEQFF	TGTGCTAGTGGTTCGGGGGAGAGCTCCTACAATGAGCAGTTCTTC
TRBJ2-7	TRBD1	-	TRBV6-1	CASSDLGQGYEQYF	TGTGCCAGCAGTGACCTGGGACAGGGGTACGAGCAGTACTTC
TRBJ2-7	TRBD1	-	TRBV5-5	CASSPGLGQGFEQYF	TGTGCCAGCAGCCCAGGGCTCGGACAGGGGTTCGAGCAGTACTTC
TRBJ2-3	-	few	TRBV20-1	CSVSRVTDTQYF	TGCAGTGTGAGCAGGGTCACAGATACGCAGTATTTT
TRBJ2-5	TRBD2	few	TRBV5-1	CASSLGTSGVETQYF	TGCGCCAGCAGCTTGGGGACTAGCGGGGTAGAGACCCAGTACTTC
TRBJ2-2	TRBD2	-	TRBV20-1	CSARERTSGSLGTGELFF	TGCAGTGCTAGAGAGAGGACTAGCGGGAGTTTGGGCACCGGGGAGCTGTTTTTT
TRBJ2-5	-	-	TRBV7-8	CASSLALNGQETQYF	TGTGCCAGCAGCTTAGCGCTAAACGGACAAGAGACCCAGTACTTC
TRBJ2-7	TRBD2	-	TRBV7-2	CASSLAPPGTSVYEQYF	TGTGCCAGCAGCTTAGCCCCGCCGGGGACTAGCGTTTACGAGCAGTACTTC
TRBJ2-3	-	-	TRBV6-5	CASSYGTGSTTDTQYF	TGTGCCAGCAGTTATGGGACCGGTTCTACCACAGATACGCAGTATTTT
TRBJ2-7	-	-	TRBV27	CASSPHASYEQYF	TGTGCCAGCAGTCCTCACGCCTCCTACGAGCAGTACTTC
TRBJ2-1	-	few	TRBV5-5	CASSPVGAGYNEQFF	TGTGCCAGCAGTCCTGTCGGGGCGGGCTACAATGAGCAGTTCTTC
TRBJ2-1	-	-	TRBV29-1	CSVDGLVRLNEQFF	TGCAGCGTTGATGGTTTAGTGCGTCTGAATGAGCAGTTCTTC
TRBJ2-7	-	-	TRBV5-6	CASSGGAPEGYEQYF	TGTGCCAGCAGCGGTGGGGCACCTGAGGGCTACGAGCAGTACTTC
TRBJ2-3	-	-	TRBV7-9	CASSSWQYTDTQYF	TGTGCCAGCAGCTCGTGGCAGTACACAGATACGCAGTATTTT
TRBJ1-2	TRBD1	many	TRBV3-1	CASSQGNRGLGYGYTF	TGTGCCAGCAGCCAAGGTAACAGGGGGCTCGGCTATGGCTACACCTTC
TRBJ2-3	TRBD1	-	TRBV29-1	CSVDRGSTDTQYF	TGCAGCGTGGACAGGGGTAGCACAGATACGCAGTATTTT